This T cell receptor beta chain was obtained from a study of T-cell reconstitution after alpha-beta-depleted transplantation in children (dated by TCRdb to the mid-2010s). Notes on the research overall: The study quantitatively tracked T-cell immune reconstitution after TCRalphabeta/CD19-depleted allogeneic hematopoietic cell transplantation in children using TCR repertoire profiling.

Based on the germline V gene (reference sequence), the CDR1 and CDR2 sequences are DFQATT and SNEGSKA. The CDR3 sequence holds 14 residues, the cysteine and phenylalanine included. Of the read, only the CDR3 DNA is kept; its 42 bases are in frame from base 1. For this clonotype: The target of this receptor is not known. One base away there is no much larger clone; base qualities are not given.

The library was generated by PCR. For sequencing, an Illumina HiSeq 2500 was employed. TCR libraries were prepared with molecular barcoding, using unique molecular identifiers to normalize TCRbeta repertoire quantification. TCRdb cleaned the public reads at Q25 with fastp, built clones with MiXCR and kept in-frame beta chains. Here each entry gathers all rows of one CDR3 protein and keeps the most common genes and DNA. In this sample the table shows over 550,000 distinct CDR3 sequences, about 10% of which occur a single time. Around 4% of the sample is in the top ten clones. Sequenced material: PBMCs from the stem cell graft donor, taken from the stem cell graft. This TCR derives from a human donor who donated a stem cell graft to a child with acute myeloid leukemia. This chain is built from TRBV20-1 and TRBJ2-7; 10 of the junction bases match TRBD1. CDR3 sequence: CSVIGTGVTYEQYF. The sequenced DNA is TGCAGCGTTATCGGGACAGGGGTTACCTACGAGCAGTACTTC.